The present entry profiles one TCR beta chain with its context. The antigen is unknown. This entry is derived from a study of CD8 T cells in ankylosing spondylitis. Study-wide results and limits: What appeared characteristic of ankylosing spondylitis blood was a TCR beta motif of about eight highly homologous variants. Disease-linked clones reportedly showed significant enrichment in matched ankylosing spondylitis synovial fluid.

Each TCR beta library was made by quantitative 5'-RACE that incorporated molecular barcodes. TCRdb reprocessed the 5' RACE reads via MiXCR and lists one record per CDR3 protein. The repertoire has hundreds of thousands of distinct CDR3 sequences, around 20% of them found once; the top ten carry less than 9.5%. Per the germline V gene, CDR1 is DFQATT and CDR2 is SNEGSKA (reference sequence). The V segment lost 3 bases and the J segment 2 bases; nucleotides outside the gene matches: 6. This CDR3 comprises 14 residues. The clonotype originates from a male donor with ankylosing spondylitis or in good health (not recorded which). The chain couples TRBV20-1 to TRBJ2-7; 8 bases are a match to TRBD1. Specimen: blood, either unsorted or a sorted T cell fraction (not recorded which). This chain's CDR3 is CSASAGQEAYEQYV. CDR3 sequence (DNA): TGCAGTGCTAGCGCGGGACAGGAAGCCTACGAGCAGTACGTC.